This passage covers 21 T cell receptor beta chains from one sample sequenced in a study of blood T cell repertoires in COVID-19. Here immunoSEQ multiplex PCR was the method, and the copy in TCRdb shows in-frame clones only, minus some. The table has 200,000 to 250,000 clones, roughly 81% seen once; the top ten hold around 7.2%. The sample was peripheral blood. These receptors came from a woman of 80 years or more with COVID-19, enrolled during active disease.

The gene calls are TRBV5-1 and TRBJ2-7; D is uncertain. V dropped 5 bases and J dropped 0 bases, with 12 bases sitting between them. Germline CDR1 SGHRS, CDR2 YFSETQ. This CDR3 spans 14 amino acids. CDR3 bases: TGCGCCAGCAGGGAGAACCCTATCTCCTACGAGCAGTACTTC. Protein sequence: CASRENPISYEQYF.

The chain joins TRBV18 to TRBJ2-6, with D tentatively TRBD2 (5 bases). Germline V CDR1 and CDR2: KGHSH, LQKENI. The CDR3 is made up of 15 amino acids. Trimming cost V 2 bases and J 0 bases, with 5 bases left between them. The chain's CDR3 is CASSPGSSGANVLTF. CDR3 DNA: TGTGCCAGCTCACCAGGGAGCTCTGGGGCCAACGTCCTGACTTTC.

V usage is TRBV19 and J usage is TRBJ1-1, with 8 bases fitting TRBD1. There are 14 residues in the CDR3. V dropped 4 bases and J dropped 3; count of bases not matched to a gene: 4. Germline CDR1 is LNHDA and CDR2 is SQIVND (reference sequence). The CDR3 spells CASSTDRGYTEAFF. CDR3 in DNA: TGTGCCAGTAGTACCGACAGGGGATACACTGAAGCTTTCTTT.

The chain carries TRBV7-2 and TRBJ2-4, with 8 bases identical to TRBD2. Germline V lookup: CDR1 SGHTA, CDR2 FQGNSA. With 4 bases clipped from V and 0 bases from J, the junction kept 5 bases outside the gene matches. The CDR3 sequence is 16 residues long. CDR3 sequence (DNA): TGTGCCAGCAGCTCCGCCAGCGGGAGAGCCAAAAACATTCAGTACTTC. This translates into CASSSASGRAKNIQYF.

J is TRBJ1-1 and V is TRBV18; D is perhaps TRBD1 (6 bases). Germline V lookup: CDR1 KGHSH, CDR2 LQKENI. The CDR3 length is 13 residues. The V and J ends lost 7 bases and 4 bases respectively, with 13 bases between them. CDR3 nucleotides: TGTGCCAGCTTTTCGACCAGGGGCACTGAAGCTTTCTTT. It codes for CASFSTRGTEAFF.

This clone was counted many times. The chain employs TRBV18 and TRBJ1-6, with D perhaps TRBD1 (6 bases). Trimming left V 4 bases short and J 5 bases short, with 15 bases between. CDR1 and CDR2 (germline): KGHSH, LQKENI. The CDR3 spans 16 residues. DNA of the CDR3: TGTGCCAGCTCACAAAAGACAGGCCTGGATAATTCACCCCTCCACTTT. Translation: CASSQKTGLDNSPLHF.

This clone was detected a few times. The CDR3 bases are TGTGCCAGCAGCTTAGCTGGCAGGAATGAAAAACTGTTTTTT. Translated, it gives CASSLAGRNEKLFF. V is TRBV7-9 and J is TRBJ1-4; no clear D gene. Germline V gene lookup returns CDR1 SEHNR and CDR2 FQNEAQ (reference sequence). The V gene lost 0 bases and the J gene lost 5 bases, with 7 bases spanning the gap. The CDR3 contains 14 residues.

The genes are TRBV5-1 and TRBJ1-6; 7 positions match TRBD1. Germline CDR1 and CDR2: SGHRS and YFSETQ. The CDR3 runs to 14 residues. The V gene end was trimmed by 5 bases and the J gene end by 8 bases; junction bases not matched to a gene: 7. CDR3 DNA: TGCGCCAGCAGGAGGGGGACAGCTTATTCACCCCTCCACTTT. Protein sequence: CASRRGTAYSPLHF.

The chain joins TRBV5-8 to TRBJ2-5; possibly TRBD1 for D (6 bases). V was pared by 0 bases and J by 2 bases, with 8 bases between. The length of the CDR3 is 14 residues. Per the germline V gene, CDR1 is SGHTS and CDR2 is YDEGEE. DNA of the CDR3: TGTGCCAGCAGCTTGGGGGACAAACAAGAGACCCAGTACTTC. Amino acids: CASSLGDKQETQYF. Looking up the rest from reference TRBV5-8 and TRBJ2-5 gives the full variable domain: EAGVTQSPTHLIKTRGQQATLRCSPISGHTSVYWYQQALGLGLQFLLWYDEGEERNRGNFPPRFSGRQFPNYSSELNVNALELEDSALYLCASSLGDKQETQYFGPGTRLLVL.

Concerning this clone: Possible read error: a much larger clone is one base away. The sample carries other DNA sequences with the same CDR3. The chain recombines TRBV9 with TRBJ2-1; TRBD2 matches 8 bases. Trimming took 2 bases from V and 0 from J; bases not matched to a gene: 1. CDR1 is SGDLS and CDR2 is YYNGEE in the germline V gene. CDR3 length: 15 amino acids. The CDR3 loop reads CASSVSGISYNEQFF. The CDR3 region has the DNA TGTGCCAGCAGCGTTAGCGGGATCTCCTACAATGAGCAGTTCTTC.

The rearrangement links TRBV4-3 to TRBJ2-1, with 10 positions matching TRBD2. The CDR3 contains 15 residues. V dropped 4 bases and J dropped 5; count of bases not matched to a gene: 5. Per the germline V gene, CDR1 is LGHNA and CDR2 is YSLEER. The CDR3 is CASSRGLAVDNEQFF. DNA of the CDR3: TGCGCCAGCAGCCGCGGACTAGCGGTAGACAATGAGCAGTTCTTC.

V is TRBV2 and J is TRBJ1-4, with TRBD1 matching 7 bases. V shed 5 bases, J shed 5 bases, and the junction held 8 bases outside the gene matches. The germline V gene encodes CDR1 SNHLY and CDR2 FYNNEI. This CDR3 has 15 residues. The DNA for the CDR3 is TGTGCCAGCAGTAGTACAGGGGTTACGAATGAAAAACTGTTTTTT. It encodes CASSSTGVTNEKLFF. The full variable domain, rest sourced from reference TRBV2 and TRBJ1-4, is EPEVTQTPSHQVTQMGQEVILRCVPISNHLYFYWYRQILGQKVEFLVSFYNNEISEKSEIFDDQFSVERPDGSNFTLKIRSTKLEDSAMYFCASSSTGVTNEKLFFGSGTQLSVL.

The CDR3 here is CASSLRPGPRGETQYF. In nucleotides, the CDR3 is TGTGCCAGCAGCCTTCGGCCGGGTCCCAGGGGAGAGACCCAGTACTTC. The V call is TRBV6-2 or TRBV6-3, the J call TRBJ2-5, with D maybe TRBD1 (6 bases). Between the trimmed V and J ends, which lost 6 bases and 4 bases, there was a span of 21 bases. This CDR3 contains 16 residues. Germline V gene sequence: CDR1 MNHEY, CDR2 SVGEGT.

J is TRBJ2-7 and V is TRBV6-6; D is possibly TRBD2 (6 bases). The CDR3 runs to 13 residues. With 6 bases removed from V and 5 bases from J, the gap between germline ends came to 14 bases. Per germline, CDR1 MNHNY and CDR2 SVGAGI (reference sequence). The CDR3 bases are TGTGCCAGCAGAATGGGGGGTAAGGACGAGCAGTACTTC. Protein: CASRMGGKDEQYF.

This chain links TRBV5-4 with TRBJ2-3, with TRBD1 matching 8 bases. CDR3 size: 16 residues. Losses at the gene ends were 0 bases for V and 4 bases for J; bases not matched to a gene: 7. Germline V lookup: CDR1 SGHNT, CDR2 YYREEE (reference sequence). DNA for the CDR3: TGTGCCAGCAGCTTGGCAGGGGGCCGGGGGTCAGATACGCAGTATTTT. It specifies CASSLAGGRGSDTQYF. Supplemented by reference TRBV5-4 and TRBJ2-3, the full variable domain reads ETGVTQSPTHLIKTRGQQVTLRCSSQSGHNTVSWYQQALGQGPQFIFQYYREEENGRGNFPPRFSGLQFPNYSSELNVNALELDDSALYLCASSLAGGRGSDTQYFGPGTRLTVL.

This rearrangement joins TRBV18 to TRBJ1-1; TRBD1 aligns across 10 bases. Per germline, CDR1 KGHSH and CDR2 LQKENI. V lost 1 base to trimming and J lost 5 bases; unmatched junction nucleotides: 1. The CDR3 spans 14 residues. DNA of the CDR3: TGTGCCAGCTCACCACGGACAGGGGGAACTGAAGCTTTCTTT. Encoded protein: CASSPRTGGTEAFF.

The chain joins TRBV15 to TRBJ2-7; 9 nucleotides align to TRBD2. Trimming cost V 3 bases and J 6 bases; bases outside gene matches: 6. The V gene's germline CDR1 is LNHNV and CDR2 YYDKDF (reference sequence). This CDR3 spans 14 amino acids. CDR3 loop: CATSSKREVSEQYF. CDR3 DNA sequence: TGTGCCACCAGCAGTAAGCGGGAGGTTTCCGAGCAGTACTTC.

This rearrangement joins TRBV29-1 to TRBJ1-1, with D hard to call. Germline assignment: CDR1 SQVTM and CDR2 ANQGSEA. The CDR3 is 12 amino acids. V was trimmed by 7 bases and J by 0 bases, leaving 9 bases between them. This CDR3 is CSAGTVNTEAFF. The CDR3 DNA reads TGCAGCGCCGGTACAGTGAACACTGAAGCTTTCTTT.

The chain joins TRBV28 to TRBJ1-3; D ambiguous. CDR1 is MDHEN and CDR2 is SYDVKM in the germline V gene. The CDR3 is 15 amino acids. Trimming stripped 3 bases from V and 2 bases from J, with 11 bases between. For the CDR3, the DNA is TGTGCCAGCAGTTTGATGGGAGAAACTGGAAACACCATATATTTT. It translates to CASSLMGETGNTIYF.

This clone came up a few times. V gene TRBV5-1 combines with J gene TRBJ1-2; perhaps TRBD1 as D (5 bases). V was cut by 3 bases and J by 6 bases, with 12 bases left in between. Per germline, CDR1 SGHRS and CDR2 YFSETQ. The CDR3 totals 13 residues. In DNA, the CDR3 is TGCGCCAGCAGCTCGGGGGGTAATAATGGCTACACCTTC. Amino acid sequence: CASSSGGNNGYTF. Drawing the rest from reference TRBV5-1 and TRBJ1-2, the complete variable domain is KAGVTQTPRYLIKTRGQQVTLSCSPISGHRSVSWYQQTPGQGLQFLFEYFSETQRNKGNFPGRFSGRQFSNSRSEMNVSTLELGDSALYLCASSSGGNNGYTFGSGTRLTVV.

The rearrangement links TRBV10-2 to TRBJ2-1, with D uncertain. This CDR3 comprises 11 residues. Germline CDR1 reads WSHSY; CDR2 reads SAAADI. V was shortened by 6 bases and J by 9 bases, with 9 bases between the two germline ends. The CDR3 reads CASRTGVEQFF. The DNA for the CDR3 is TGCGCCAGCAGGACTGGCGTTGAGCAGTTCTTC.